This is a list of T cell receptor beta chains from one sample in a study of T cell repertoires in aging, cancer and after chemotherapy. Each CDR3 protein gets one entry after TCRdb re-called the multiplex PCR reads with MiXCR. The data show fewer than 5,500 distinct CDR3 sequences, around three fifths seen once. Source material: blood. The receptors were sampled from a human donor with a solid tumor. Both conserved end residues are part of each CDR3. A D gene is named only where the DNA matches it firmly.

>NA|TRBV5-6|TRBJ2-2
TGTGCCAGCAGCTTGCCATACAGGATGAACACCGGGGAGCTGTTTTTT
CASSLPYRMNTGELFF
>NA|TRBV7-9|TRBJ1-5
TGTGCCAGCAGCCGGGGCGGGAAGGACAATCAGCCCCAGCATTTT
CASSRGGKDNQPQHF
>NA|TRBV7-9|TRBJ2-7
TGTGCCAGCAGCCAGTTGGGCGGGGTAAGCTCCTACGAGCAGTACTTC
CASSQLGGVSSYEQYF
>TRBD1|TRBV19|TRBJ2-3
TGTGCCAGTAGGACAGGGGGCGCAGATACGCAGTATTTT
CASRTGGADTQYF
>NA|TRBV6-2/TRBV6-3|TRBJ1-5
TGTGCCAGCAGTCCGAATCAGGGGAATCGAAATCAGCCCCAGCATTTT
CASSPNQGNRNQPQHF
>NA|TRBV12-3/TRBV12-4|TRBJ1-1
TGTGCCAGCAGTTTTCAGGTGCAGGGGACTGAAGCTTTCTTT
CASSFQVQGTEAFF
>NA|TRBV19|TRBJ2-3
TGTGCCAGTAGTTTACAGGGCACAGATACGCAGTATTTT
CASSLQGTDTQYF
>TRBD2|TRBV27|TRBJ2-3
TGTGCCAGCAGTAGGGTTAGCGGGGCTCTGGATACGCAGTATTTT
CASSRVSGALDTQYF
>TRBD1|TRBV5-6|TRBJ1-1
TGTGCCAGCAGTCCCGGACAGGGTTGGGACACTGAAGCTTTCTTT
CASSPGQGWDTEAFF
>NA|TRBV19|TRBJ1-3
TGTGCCAGTAGTATAGGTCAGCGATACTCTGGAAACACCATATATTTT
CASSIGQRYSGNTIYF
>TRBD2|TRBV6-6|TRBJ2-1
TGTGCCAGCACCATTCCGACTAGCGGGAGTCGGAATGAGCAGTTCTTC
CASTIPTSGSRNEQFF
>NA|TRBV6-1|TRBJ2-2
TGTGCCATCTTAAAGTCCGGGGAGCTGTTTTTT
CAILKSGELFF
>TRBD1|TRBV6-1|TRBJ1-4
TGTGCCAGCAGCGACCGGACAGGAACTAATGAAAAACTGTTTTTT
CASSDRTGTNEKLFF
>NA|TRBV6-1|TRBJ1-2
TGTGCCAGCAGTCCTACGGTGGTACTCGACTATGGCTACACCTTC
CASSPTVVLDYGYTF
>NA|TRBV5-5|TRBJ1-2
TGTGCCAGCAGCTTGGCCGACAGAAACTATGGCTACACCTTC
CASSLADRNYGYTF